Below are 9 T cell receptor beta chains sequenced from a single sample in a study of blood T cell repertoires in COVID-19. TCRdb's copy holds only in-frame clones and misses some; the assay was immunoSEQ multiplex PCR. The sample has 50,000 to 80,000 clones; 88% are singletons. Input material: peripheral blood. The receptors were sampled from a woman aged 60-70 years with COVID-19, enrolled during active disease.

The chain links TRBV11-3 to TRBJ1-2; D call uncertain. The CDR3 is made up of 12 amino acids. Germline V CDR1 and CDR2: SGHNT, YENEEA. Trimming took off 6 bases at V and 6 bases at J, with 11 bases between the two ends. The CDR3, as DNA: TGTGCCAGCAGTACCCTCGGTGATGGCTACACCTTC. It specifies CASSTLGDGYTF.

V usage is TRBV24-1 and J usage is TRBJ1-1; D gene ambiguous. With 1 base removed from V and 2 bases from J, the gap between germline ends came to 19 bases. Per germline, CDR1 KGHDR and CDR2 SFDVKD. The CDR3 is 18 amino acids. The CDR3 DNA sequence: TGTGCCACCAGTGATTTCCGTCCCCTCACATCGTTCAACACTGAAGCTTTCTTT. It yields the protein CATSDFRPLTSFNTEAFF.

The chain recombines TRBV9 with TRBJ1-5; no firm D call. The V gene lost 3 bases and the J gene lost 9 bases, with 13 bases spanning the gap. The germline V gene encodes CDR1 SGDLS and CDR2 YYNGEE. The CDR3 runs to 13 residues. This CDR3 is CASSAGGITPQHF. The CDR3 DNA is TGTGCCAGCAGCGCTGGAGGGATAACGCCCCAGCATTTT.

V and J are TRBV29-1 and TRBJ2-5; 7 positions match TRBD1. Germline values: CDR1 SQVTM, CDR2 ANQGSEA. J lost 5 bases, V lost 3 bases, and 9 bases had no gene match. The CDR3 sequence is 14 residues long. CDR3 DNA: TGCAGCGTTGATGGTTGGGACAGTAGGGAGACCCAGTACTTC. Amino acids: CSVDGWDSRETQYF.

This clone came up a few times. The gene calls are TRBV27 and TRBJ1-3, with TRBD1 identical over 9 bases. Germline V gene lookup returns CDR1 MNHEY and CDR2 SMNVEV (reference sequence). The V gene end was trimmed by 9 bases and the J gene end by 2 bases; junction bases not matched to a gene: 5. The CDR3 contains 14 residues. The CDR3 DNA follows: TGTGCCAGTATGAGGACAGGGGCTGGAAACACCATATATTTT. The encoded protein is CASMRTGAGNTIYF.

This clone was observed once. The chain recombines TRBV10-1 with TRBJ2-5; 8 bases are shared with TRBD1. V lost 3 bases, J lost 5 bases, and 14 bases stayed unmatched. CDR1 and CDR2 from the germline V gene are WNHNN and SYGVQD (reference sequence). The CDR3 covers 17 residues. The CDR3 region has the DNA TGCGCCAGCAGTGACCTTACTCTGACAGGGGAGGTGGAGACCCAGTACTTC. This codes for CASSDLTLTGEVETQYF.

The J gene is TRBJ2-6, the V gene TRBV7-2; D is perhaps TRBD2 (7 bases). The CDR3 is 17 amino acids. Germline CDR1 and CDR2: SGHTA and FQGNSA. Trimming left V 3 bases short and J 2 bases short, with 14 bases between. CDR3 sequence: CASSLRGGEAGANVLTF. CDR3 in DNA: TGTGCCAGCAGCTTGAGGGGGGGCGAGGCTGGGGCCAACGTCCTGACTTTC.

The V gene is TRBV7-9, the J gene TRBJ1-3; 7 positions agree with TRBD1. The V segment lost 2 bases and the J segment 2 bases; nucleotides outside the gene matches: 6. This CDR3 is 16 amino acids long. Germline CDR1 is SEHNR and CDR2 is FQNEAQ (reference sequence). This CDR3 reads CASSLSSGTAGNTIYF. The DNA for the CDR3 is TGTGCCAGCAGCTTATCCTCGGGGACAGCTGGAAACACCATATATTTT.

The CDR3 bases are TGTGCCAGCAGCTCCGAAGAGTATGGCTACACCTTC. Protein product: CASSSEEYGYTF. This chain joins TRBV5-6 and TRBJ1-2; D call uncertain. The CDR3 sequence is 12 residues long. The V and J ends lost 3 bases and 5 bases respectively, with 8 bases between them. Germline CDR1 reads SGHDT; CDR2 reads YYEEEE.